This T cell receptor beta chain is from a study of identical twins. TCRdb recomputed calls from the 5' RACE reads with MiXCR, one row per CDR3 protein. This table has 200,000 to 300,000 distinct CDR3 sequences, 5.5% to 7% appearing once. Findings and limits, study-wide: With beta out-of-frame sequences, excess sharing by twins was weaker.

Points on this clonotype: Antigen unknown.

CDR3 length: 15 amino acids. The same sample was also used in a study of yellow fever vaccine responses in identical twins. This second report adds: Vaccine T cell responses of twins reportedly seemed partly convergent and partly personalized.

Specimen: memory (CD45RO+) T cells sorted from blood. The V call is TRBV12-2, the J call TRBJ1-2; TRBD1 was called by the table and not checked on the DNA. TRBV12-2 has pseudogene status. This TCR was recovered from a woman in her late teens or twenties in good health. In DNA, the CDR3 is TGTGCAAGTCGCTTAGCGCCAGGGTTTTTCTATGGCTACACCTTC. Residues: CASRLAPGFFYGYTF.